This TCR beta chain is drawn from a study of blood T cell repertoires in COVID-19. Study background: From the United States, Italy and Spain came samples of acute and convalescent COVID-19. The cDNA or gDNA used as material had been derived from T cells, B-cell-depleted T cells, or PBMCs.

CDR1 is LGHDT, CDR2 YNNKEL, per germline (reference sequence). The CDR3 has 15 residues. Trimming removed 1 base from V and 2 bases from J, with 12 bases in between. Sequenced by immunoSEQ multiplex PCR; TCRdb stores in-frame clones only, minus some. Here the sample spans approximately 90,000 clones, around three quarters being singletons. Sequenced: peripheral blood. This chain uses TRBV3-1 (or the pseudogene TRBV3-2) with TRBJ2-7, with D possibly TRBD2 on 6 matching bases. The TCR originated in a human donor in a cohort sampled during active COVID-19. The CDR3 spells CASSQAGDSPYEQYF. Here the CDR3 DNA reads TGTGCCAGCAGCCAAGCTGGGGACTCCCCCTACGAGCAGTACTTC.